This TCR beta chain appears in the sequencing data of a study of cytomegalovirus exposure and HLA in healthy donors. At the level of the study: Earlier, almost 120 million unique TCR beta sequences were recovered from about 179 million T cells by an analysis. Study-wide findings and caveats: More clonal expansion characterized HLA-associated TCR beta chains than equally common others in a later analysis. Per published accounts, TCR beta sequences correctly predicted the HLA-A and HLA-B alleles of most subjects.

About this clone: What it binds is unknown.

This CDR3 is 14 amino acids long. Primers for the PCR totalled 60 Vbeta and 13 Jbeta. TCRdb's table, derived via immunoSEQ multiplex PCR, lists solely in-frame clones and lacks some. This table holds 120,000 to 150,000 clones, about 74% found once. The chain couples TRBV12-2 to TRBJ2-7; TRBD1, the table's D call, was not compared with the DNA. TRBV12-2 is labeled a pseudogene. The receptor was isolated from a man aged 35 to 55 in good health and CMV-seropositive. The source material was PBMCs. CDR3: CASRHIQGSYEQYF. Written as DNA, the CDR3 is TGTGCAAGTCGCCATATACAGGGGTCCTACGAGCAGTACTTC.